Listed below are T cell receptor beta chains from one sample, sequenced in a study of T cells in localized non-small cell lung cancer. TCRdb keeps only in-frame clones here, not all; method: immunoSEQ multiplex PCR. The sample holds under 1,000 clones, about 29% seen once. Sequencing was performed on lung tumor tissue, taken before any cancer treatment. These receptors came from a female donor aged 60 or older with stage III squamous cell lung carcinoma. Each CDR3 is given with its conserved first and last residue. The D gene is left open where the match is weak. Expanded clones are given a class, and other clones once, few, many or no size at all.

j_call,clone_size,d_call,v_call,cdr3_aa,cdr3_nt
TRBJ1-1,NA,TRBD1,TRBV19,CASRNTPWTGGLEAFF,TGTGCCAGTAGGAACACGCCGTGGACAGGGGGCCTTGAAGCTTTCTTT
TRBJ2-2,few,NA,TRBV9,CASSVVAGELFF,TGTGCCAGCAGCGTAGTTGCCGGGGAGCTGTTTTTT
TRBJ2-5,NA,TRBD2,TRBV19,CASSISGLAGGRKETQYF,TGTGCCAGTAGTATTTCGGGACTAGCGGGGGGACGAAAAGAGACCCAGTACTTC
TRBJ1-5,NA,TRBD1,TRBV30,CAWSKGTGGIKAQHF,TGTGCCTGGAGTAAGGGGACAGGGGGAATTAAGGCCCAGCATTTT
TRBJ1-3,few,NA,TRBV9,CASSVESLRRSGNTIYF,TGTGCCAGCAGCGTAGAATCTCTCCGCCGATCGGGAAACACCATATATTTT
TRBJ1-4,medium-sized,NA,TRBV11-3,CASSYSATNEKLFF,TGTGCCAGCAGCTACAGTGCAACTAATGAAAAACTGTTTTTT
TRBJ1-2,few,TRBD1,TRBV6-8,CASSRTGLDGYTF,TGTGCCAGCAGCCGGACAGGGTTGGATGGCTACACCTTC
TRBJ2-7,few,TRBD2,TRBV11-3,CASSLVTSGRSSYEQYF,TGTGCCAGCAGCTTAGTGACTAGCGGGAGATCTTCCTATGAGCAGTACTTC
TRBJ2-3,NA,TRBD1,TRBV18,CASSPPRDRGTDTQYF,TGTGCCAGCTCACCACCGAGGGACAGGGGCACAGATACGCAGTATTTT
TRBJ2-7,NA,TRBD1,TRBV25-1,CASSKGQRSYEQYF,TGTGCCAGCAGTAAGGGACAGCGCTCCTACGAGCAGTACTTC
TRBJ2-1,medium-sized,NA,TRBV6-1,CASSEGLDNEQFF,TGTGCCAGCAGTGAAGGGCTCGACAATGAGCAGTTCTTC
TRBJ1-2,NA,TRBD1,TRBV28,CASSKQGANYGYTF,TGTGCCAGCTCCAAACAGGGGGCAAACTATGGCTACACCTTC
TRBJ2-7,few,NA,TRBV7-5,CASSLSPGQGAKYEQYF,TGTGCCAGCAGCCTGTCCCCGGGACAGGGGGCAAAGTACGAGCAGTACTTC
TRBJ1-1,few,TRBD1,TRBV29-1,CSAYRDRLNTEAFF,TGCAGCGCCTACCGGGACAGATTGAACACTGAAGCTTTCTTT
TRBJ1-5,few,NA,TRBV15,CATSRDRGWQPQHF,TGTGCCACCAGCAGAGATCGGGGTTGGCAGCCCCAGCATTTT
TRBJ2-7,NA,TRBD1,TRBV14,CASSQPDRGAYEQYF,TGTGCCAGCAGCCAGCCGGACAGGGGGGCCTACGAGCAGTACTTC
TRBJ1-5,NA,TRBD1,TRBV19,CASSNSGTGVDQPQHF,TGTGCCAGTAGTAACTCCGGGACAGGGGTGGATCAGCCCCAGCATTTT
TRBJ1-2,NA,TRBD1,TRBV6-8,CASSPTGHYGYTF,TGTGCCAGCAGCCCGACAGGGCACTATGGCTACACCTTC
TRBJ1-1,once,NA,TRBV19,CASSPLLDTEAFF,TGTGCCAGTAGTCCCCTCCTTGACACTGAAGCTTTCTTT
TRBJ2-7,NA,TRBD2,TRBV9,CASSVGDYYEQYF,TGTGCCAGCAGCGTAGGGGACTACTACGAGCAGTACTTC
TRBJ2-2,medium-sized,TRBD2,TRBV6-8,CASSDHPSGATGELFF,TGTGCCAGCAGTGACCATCCTAGCGGGGCCACCGGGGAGCTGTTTTTT
TRBJ2-5,few,NA,TRBV27,CASSPPLYERGTQYF,TGTGCCAGCAGCCCCCCCCTTTACGAGCGTGGGACCCAGTACTTC
TRBJ1-2,NA,NA,TRBV12-5,CASGLGIPNYGYTF,TGTGCTAGTGGTTTGGGAATACCTAACTATGGCTACACCTTC
TRBJ2-2,few,TRBD1,TRBV19,CASSTGTANTGELFF,TGTGCCAGTAGTACCGGGACAGCTAACACCGGGGAGCTGTTTTTT
TRBJ1-1,NA,NA,TRBV9,CASSVAMGKGEAFF,TGTGCCAGCAGCGTAGCGATGGGGAAGGGTGAAGCTTTCTTT
TRBJ1-2,NA,NA,TRBV19,CASSIDPTASSGYTF,TGTGCCAGTAGTATAGATCCCACGGCCTCAAGTGGCTACACCTTC
TRBJ1-1,medium-sized,NA,TRBV9,CASSLGRGTIEAFF,TGTGCCAGCAGCTTAGGGAGAGGAACCATTGAAGCTTTCTTT
TRBJ2-1,medium-sized,TRBD1,TRBV11-3,CASSTTGGEDEQFF,TGTGCCAGCAGCACGACAGGGGGCGAGGATGAGCAGTTCTTC
TRBJ1-5,NA,NA,TRBV6-8,CASSYSLLQPQHF,TGTGCCAGCAGTTACTCTTTATTGCAGCCCCAGCATTTT
TRBJ1-1,NA,TRBD1,TRBV19,CATRDRGRSDTEAFF,TGTGCCACCCGGGACAGGGGGAGGTCGGACACTGAAGCTTTCTTT
TRBJ2-3,NA,NA,TRBV19,CASRASLADTQYF,TGTGCCAGTCGCGCTAGCTTGGCAGATACGCAGTATTTT
TRBJ2-1,few,TRBD2,TRBV11-3,CASSLAGLAGGGEQFF,TGTGCCAGCAGCCTCGCGGGACTAGCGGGAGGTGGTGAGCAGTTCTTC
TRBJ1-6,few,TRBD1,TRBV19,CASGRDSGNSPLHF,TGTGCCAGTGGCCGGGACAGCGGAAATTCACCCCTCCACTTT
TRBJ2-7,NA,TRBD1,TRBV30,CAWNLQGHSYEQYF,TGTGCCTGGAACCTACAGGGGCACTCCTACGAGCAGTACTTC
TRBJ1-1,large,NA,TRBV30,CAWAPGEGQAFF,TGTGCCTGGGCCCCGGGGGAGGGACAAGCTTTCTTT
TRBJ2-7,large,NA,TRBV28,CASRTSDVYEQYF,TGTGCCAGCAGGACATCGGATGTTTACGAGCAGTACTTC
TRBJ2-5,NA,TRBD2,TRBV10-2,CASRGTSGGAEVTQYF,TGCGCCAGCAGGGGGACTAGCGGGGGGGCCGAGGTGACCCAGTACTTC
TRBJ2-3,NA,NA,TRBV11-3,CASSLAASTSTDTQYF,TGTGCCAGCAGCTTGGCCGCCTCTACTAGCACAGATACGCAGTATTTT
TRBJ2-7,NA,TRBD1,TRBV11-3,CASSLGTGSLEQYF,TGTGCCAGCAGCTTAGGGACAGGGAGTCTCGAGCAGTACTTC
TRBJ2-5,NA,NA,TRBV15,CATSRSSTSGVVGETQYF,TGTGCCACCAGCAGAAGTTCAACATCGGGGGTGGTTGGGGAGACCCAGTACTTC
TRBJ1-3,few,NA,TRBV28,CASSFRGLSGNTIYF,TGTGCCAGCAGTTTCAGGGGCCTCTCTGGAAACACCATATATTTT
TRBJ2-7,NA,TRBD2,TRBV18,CASSETSGSYEQYF,TGTGCCAGCTCAGAGACTAGCGGGAGCTACGAGCAGTACTTC
TRBJ2-5,NA,NA,TRBV11-3,CASSPPPQRPGLYQTQYF,TGTGCCAGCAGCCCTCCCCCGCAGCGTCCGGGACTCTATCAGACCCAGTACTTC
TRBJ2-7,few,NA,TRBV30,CAWSVKSSRTPYEQYF,TGTGCCTGGAGTGTAAAGTCCTCGAGGACTCCCTACGAGCAGTACTTC
TRBJ1-5,NA,NA,TRBV19,CASSIIGVPGPQHF,TGTGCCAGTAGTATCATAGGGGTTCCGGGCCCCCAGCATTTT